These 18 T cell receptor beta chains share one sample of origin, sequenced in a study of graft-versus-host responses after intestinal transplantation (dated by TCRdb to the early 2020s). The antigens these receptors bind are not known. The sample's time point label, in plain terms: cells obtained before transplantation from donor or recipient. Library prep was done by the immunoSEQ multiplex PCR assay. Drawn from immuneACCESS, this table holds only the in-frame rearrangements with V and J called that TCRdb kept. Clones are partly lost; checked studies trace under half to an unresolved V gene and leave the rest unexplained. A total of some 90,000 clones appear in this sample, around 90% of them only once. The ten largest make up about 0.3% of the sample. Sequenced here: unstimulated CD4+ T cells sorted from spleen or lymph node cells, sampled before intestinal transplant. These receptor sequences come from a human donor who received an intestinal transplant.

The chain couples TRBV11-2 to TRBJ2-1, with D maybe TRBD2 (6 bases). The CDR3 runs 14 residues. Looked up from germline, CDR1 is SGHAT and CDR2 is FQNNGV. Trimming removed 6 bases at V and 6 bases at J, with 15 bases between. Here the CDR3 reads CASRRPGAGNEQFF. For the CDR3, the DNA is TGTGCCAGCAGGCGGCCGGGAGCGGGCAATGAGCAGTTCTTC.

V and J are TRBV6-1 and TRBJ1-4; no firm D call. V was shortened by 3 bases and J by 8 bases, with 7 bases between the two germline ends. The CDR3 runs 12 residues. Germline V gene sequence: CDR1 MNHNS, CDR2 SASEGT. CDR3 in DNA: TGTGCCAGCAGTGAGAGTTGGGAAAAACTGTTTTTT. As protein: CASSESWEKLFF.

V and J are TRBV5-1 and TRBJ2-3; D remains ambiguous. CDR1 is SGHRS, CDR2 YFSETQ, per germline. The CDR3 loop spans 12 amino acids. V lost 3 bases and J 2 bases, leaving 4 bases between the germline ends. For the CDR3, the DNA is TGCGCCAGCAGCTCTTTCACAGATACGCAGTATTTT. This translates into CASSSFTDTQYF.

CDR3 region: CASSTGQGLHSQYF. In DNA form, the CDR3 reads TGTGCCAGTAGTACCGGACAGGGCCTTCATTCGCAGTACTTC. This sequence joins TRBV19 and TRBJ2-7; TRBD1 agrees at 8 bases. The germline CDR1 and CDR2 sequences are LNHDA and SQIVND (reference sequence). The CDR3 totals 14 residues. J was trimmed by 9 bases and V by 4 bases; bases with no gene match: 11.

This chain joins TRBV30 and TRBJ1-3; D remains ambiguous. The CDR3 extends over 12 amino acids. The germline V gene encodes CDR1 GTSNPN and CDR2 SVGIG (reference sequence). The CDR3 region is CAMTASGNTIYF. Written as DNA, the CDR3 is TGTGCGATGACGGCCTCTGGAAACACCATATATTTT.

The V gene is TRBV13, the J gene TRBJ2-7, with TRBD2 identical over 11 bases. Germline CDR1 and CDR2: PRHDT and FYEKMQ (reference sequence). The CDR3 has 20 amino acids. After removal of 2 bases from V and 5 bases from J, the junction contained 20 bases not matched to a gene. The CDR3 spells CASSLLFNGRSGRAGNEQYF. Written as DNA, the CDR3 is TGTGCCAGCAGCTTATTATTTAATGGGCGTAGCGGGAGGGCCGGCAACGAGCAGTACTTC.

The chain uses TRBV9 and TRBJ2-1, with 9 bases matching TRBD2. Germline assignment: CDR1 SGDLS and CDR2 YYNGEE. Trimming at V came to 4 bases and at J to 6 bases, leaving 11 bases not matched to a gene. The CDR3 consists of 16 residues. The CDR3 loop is CASSRTTASGTNEQFF. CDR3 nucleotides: TGTGCCAGCAGCCGAACGACGGCTAGCGGGACCAATGAGCAGTTCTTC.

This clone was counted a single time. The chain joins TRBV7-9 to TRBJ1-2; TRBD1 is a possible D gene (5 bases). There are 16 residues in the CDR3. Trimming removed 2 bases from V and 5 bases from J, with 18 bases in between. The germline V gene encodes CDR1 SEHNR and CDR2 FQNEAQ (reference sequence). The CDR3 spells CASSLYRGGEKYGYTF. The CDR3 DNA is TGTGCCAGCAGCTTATATCGTGGAGGGGAGAAGTATGGCTACACCTTC.

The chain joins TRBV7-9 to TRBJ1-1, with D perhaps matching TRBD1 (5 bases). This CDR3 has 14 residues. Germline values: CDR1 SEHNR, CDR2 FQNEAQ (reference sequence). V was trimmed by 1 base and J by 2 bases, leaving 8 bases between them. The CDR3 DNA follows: TGTGCCAGCAGCTTAGGGACAAGCAACACTGAAGCTTTCTTT. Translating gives CASSLGTSNTEAFF. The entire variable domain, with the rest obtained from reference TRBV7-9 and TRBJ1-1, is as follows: DTGVSQNPRHKITKRGQNVTFRCDPISEHNRLYWYRQTLGQGPEFLTYFQNEAQLEKSRLLSDRFSAERPKGSFSTLEIQRTEQGDSAMYLCASSLGTSNTEAFFGQGTRLTVV.

In nucleotides, the CDR3 is TGCAGCGTTGCTAGCGGGAGGGTATACAATGAGCAGTTCTTC. Protein sequence: CSVASGRVYNEQFF. V usage is TRBV29-1 and J usage is TRBJ2-1, with 12 bases fitting TRBD2. Germline lookup yields CDR1 SQVTM and CDR2 ANQGSEA. The CDR3 extends over 14 amino acids. V lost 4 bases, J lost 4 bases, and 2 bases stayed unmatched.

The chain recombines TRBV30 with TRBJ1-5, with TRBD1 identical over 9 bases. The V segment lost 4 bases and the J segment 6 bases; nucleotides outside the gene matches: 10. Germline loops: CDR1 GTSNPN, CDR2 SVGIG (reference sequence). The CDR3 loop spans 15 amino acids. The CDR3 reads CAWTARDRAGQPQHF. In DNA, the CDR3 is TGTGCCTGGACGGCCCGGGACAGGGCTGGTCAGCCCCAGCATTTT.

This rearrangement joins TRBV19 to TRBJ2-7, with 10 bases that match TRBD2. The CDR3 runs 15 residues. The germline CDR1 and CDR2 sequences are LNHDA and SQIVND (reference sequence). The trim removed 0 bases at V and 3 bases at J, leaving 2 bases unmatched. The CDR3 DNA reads TGTGCCAGTAGTATAGAAACTAGCGGGAACTACGAGCAGTACTTC. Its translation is CASSIETSGNYEQYF.

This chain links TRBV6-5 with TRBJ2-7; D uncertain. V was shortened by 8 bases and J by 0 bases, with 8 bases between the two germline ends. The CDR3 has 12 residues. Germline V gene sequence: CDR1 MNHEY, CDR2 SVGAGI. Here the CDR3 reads CASVVTSYEQYF. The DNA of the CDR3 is TGTGCCAGCGTGGTCACCTCCTACGAGCAGTACTTC.

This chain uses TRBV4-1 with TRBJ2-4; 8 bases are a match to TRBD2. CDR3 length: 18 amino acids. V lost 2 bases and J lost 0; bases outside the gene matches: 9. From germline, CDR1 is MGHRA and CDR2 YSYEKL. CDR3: CASSQRLAGDLAKNIQYF. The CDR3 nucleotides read TGCGCCAGCAGCCAAAGGCTAGCGGGCGACCTAGCCAAAAACATTCAGTACTTC.

This CDR3 is CASSYEGNNEQFF. The CDR3 DNA reads as TGTGCCAGCAGTTACGAAGGGAACAATGAGCAGTTCTTC. The genes are TRBV6-5 and TRBJ2-1; D call uncertain. CDR3 length equals 13 residues. CDR1 is MNHEY, CDR2 SVGAGI, per germline. V was clipped by 2 bases and J by 5 bases, with 7 bases between them.

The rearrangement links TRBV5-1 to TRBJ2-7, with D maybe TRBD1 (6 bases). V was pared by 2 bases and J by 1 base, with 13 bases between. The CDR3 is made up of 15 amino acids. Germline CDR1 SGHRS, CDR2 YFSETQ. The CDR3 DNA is TGCGCCAGCAGCTTTACAGGGATATCATCCTACGAGCAGTACTTC. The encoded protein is CASSFTGISSYEQYF.

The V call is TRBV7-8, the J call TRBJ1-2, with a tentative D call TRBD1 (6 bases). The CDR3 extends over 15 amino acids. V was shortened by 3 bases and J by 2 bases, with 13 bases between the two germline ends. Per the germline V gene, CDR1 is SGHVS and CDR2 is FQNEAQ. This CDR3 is CASSLSRGWNYGYTF. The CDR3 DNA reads TGTGCCAGCAGCTTGAGCAGGGGATGGAACTATGGCTACACCTTC.

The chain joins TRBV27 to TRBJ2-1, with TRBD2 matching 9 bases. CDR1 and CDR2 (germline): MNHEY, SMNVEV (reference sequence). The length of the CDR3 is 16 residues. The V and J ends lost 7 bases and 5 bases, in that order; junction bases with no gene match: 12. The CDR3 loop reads CASILSGRFSHNEQFF. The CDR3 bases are TGTGCCAGCATCCTGAGCGGGAGGTTTAGCCACAATGAGCAGTTCTTC.